This TCR beta chain was found in a study of regulatory T cells in long-lasting Graves disease. The sample holds many counts of this clonotype. CDR3 regions were amplified by Arm-PCR using iRepertoire HTBI primers to build TCR beta libraries. Each CDR3 protein gets one entry after TCRdb re-called the multiplex PCR reads with MiXCR. The sample carries some 220,000 distinct CDR3 sequences, around a fifth recorded once. Germline V gene data show CDR1 as GTSNPN and CDR2 as SVGIG (reference sequence). This CDR3 region has 14 residues. Trimming stripped 1 base from V and 1 base from J, with 7 bases between. Time point of the sample: newly diagnosed GD, antithyroid drugs for less than 3 months. PBMC RNA was the source of the TCR library. These data were likewise used in another study, on T cells in Graves' hyperthyroidism and ophthalmopathy. That work adds: During a first-round RT-PCR of the TCR CDR3, the HTBI primer set was used.

The clonotype originates from a woman aged 25 to 39 with Graves disease. Sample: peripheral blood mononuclear cells (PBMCs), taken at new diagnosis, from a patient treated with antithyroid drugs. This chain connects TRBV30 to TRBJ2-2; D perhaps matches TRBD2 (5 bases). The CDR3 is CAWSGAGNTGELFF. In DNA form, the CDR3 reads TGTGCCTGGAGTGGGGCGGGGAACACCGGGGAGCTGTTTTTT. The full variable domain, rest sourced from reference TRBV30 and TRBJ2-2, is SQTIHQWPATLVQPVGSPLSLECTVEGTSNPNLYWYRQAAGRGLQLLFYSVGIGQISSEVPQNLSASRPQDRQFILSSKKLLLSDSGFYLCAWSGAGNTGELFFGEGSRLTVL.